The 13 T cell receptor beta chains in this list originate from one sample, sequenced in a study of cytomegalovirus exposure and HLA in healthy donors. Primers included in the PCR were 60 Vbeta and 13 Jbeta primers. The table came from immunoSEQ multiplex PCR; TCRdb's copy has only in-frame clones and leaves some out. The table records more than 110,000 clones, about 81% of them present only once. The material sequenced was PBMCs. The source of these receptors is a man aged 25 to 40 in good health and CMV-seronegative.

The rearrangement uses TRBV7-9 and TRBJ1-1; 9 bases agree with TRBD1. The CDR3 loop spans 15 amino acids. Germline V lookup: CDR1 SEHNR, CDR2 FQNEAQ (reference sequence). Trimming cost V 3 bases and J 2 bases; bases outside gene matches: 4. This chain's CDR3 is CASSFGDRANTEAFF. The CDR3 DNA reads as TGTGCCAGCAGCTTCGGGGACAGGGCTAACACTGAAGCTTTCTTT.

As for this clone: Sequence at one end of the junction differs from germline and may be a read error. V gene TRBV29-1 combines with J gene TRBJ2-4; D is unclear. CDR3 size: 14 residues. Per the germline V gene, CDR1 is SQVTM and CDR2 is ANQGSEA. CDR3 DNA: TGCAGCGTTGAAGAGGTGACACTTAAAAACAGTCAGTACTTC. Translation gives CSVEEVTLKNSQYF.

J is TRBJ2-1 and V is TRBV28, with D tentatively TRBD1 (5 bases). Trimming removed 3 bases from V and 4 bases from J, with 19 bases in between. The CDR3 sequence is 17 residues long. Germline V gives CDR1 MDHEN, CDR2 SYDVKM. This CDR3 is CASSFVDRTRIYNEQFF. The CDR3 coding sequence is TGTGCCAGCAGTTTCGTTGACAGAACCCGGATATACAATGAGCAGTTCTTC.

This rearrangement joins TRBV6-1 to TRBJ2-3; TRBD2 matches 8 bases. CDR1 MNHNS and CDR2 SASEGT come from the germline V gene. The CDR3 sequence is 15 residues long. V lost 6 bases to trimming and J lost 1 base; unmatched junction nucleotides: 6. The CDR3 DNA reads TGTGCCAGCAGACTTAGCGGGGCGGGCACAGATACGCAGTATTTT. Protein sequence: CASRLSGAGTDTQYF.

The gene calls are TRBV4-2 and TRBJ2-2; D is perhaps TRBD2 (5 bases). The germline gives CDR1 LGHNA, CDR2 YNFKEQ. There are 16 residues in the CDR3. The V end lost 1 base, the J end lost 3 bases, and 12 bases lay between the germline ends. In nucleotides, the CDR3 is TGTGCCAGCAGCCAAGCCTCTCTAGCCGACACCGGGGAGCTGTTTTTT. Its translation is CASSQASLADTGELFF.

This clone occurred a few times. The chain couples TRBV11-2 to TRBJ2-7; 7 nucleotides align to TRBD1. V trimming: 5 bases; J trimming: 1 base; junction bases outside the gene matches: 5. CDR1 and CDR2 (germline): SGHAT, FQNNGV. The CDR3 loop spans 14 amino acids. CDR3 sequence: CASSPSTGSYEQYF. The CDR3 DNA reads TGTGCCAGCAGCCCTTCGACAGGGTCCTACGAGCAGTACTTC.

This rearrangement joins TRBV5-4 to TRBJ1-2, with a tentative D call TRBD1 (6 bases). The germline V gene has CDR1 SGHNT and CDR2 YYREEE (reference sequence). V was pared by 0 bases and J by 8 bases, with 14 bases between. The CDR3 runs 14 residues. The CDR3 loop is CASSLGTWGRGYTF. The CDR3 DNA reads as TGTGCCAGCAGCTTGGGGACGTGGGGGCGAGGCTACACCTTC.

This chain joins TRBV7-9 and TRBJ1-3; 7 nucleotides match TRBD1. This CDR3 is 15 amino acids long. Germline CDR1 reads SEHNR; CDR2 reads FQNEAQ (reference sequence). Germline trimming cut 4 bases from V and 2 bases from J; bases unmatched to any gene: 5. The CDR3 is CASSSTGKAGNTIYF. The CDR3 nucleotides are TGTGCCAGCAGCTCGACAGGGAAGGCTGGAAACACCATATATTTT.

In this sample, this clone turned up once. V and J are TRBV28 and TRBJ2-3, with TRBD2 matching 9 bases. Trimming cost V 4 bases and J 0 bases; bases outside gene matches: 5. Germline V lookup: CDR1 MDHEN, CDR2 SYDVKM. CDR3 size: 16 residues. Here the CDR3 reads CASSSQREVSTDTQYF. CDR3 sequence (DNA): TGTGCCAGCAGTTCCCAGCGGGAGGTCAGCACAGATACGCAGTATTTT. The variable domain in full, with the rest retrieved from reference TRBV28 and TRBJ2-3, is DVKVTQSSRYLVKRTGEKVFLECVQDMDHENMFWYRQDPGLGLRLIYFSYDVKMKEKGDIPEGYSVSREKKERFSLILESASTNQTSMYLCASSSQREVSTDTQYFGPGTRLTVL.

The chain combines TRBV19 with TRBJ2-1, with D maybe TRBD2 (6 bases). The CDR3 spans 16 residues. CDR1 LNHDA and CDR2 SQIVND come from the germline V gene (reference sequence). V was pared by 2 bases and J by 2 bases, with 13 bases between. The CDR3 nucleotides read TGTGCCAGTAGTATAAGTGGGGGGAATGCCTACAATGAGCAGTTCTTC. Translation gives CASSISGGNAYNEQFF. Variable domain in full (rest from reference TRBV19 and TRBJ2-1): DGGITQSPKYLFRKEGQNVTLSCEQNLNHDAMYWYRQDPGQGLRLIYYSQIVNDFQKGDIAEGYSVSREKKESFPLTVTSAQKNPTAFYLCASSISGGNAYNEQFFGPGTRLTVL.

CDR3 in amino acids: CASSEGQGDQPQHF. The CDR3 nucleotides read TGTGCCAGCAGTGAAGGACAGGGAGATCAGCCCCAGCATTTT. J is TRBJ1-5 and V is TRBV2, with 7 bases fitting TRBD1. With 1 base clipped from V and 5 bases from J, the junction kept 2 bases outside the gene matches. CDR3 size: 14 residues. The germline gives CDR1 SNHLY, CDR2 FYNNEI.

In nucleotides, the CDR3 is TGTGCCAGCAGCCGGGACTTGATTGACTACGAGCAGTACTTC. Translated, it gives CASSRDLIDYEQYF. The chain is built from TRBV11-2 and TRBJ2-7; D is possibly TRBD2 (6 bases). This CDR3 has 14 amino acids. Germline CDR1 is SGHAT and CDR2 is FQNNGV. V lost 5 bases to trimming and J lost 3 bases, with 14 bases between them.

This clone was seen a handful of times. The chain carries TRBV18 and TRBJ2-1, with D unresolved. CDR3 size: 13 residues. The V end lost 3 bases, the J end lost 4 bases, and 7 bases lay between the germline ends. Germline lookup yields CDR1 KGHSH and CDR2 LQKENI. CDR3 loop: CASSPGLYNEQFF. The CDR3 DNA reads TGTGCCAGCTCACCCGGGTTGTACAATGAGCAGTTCTTC.